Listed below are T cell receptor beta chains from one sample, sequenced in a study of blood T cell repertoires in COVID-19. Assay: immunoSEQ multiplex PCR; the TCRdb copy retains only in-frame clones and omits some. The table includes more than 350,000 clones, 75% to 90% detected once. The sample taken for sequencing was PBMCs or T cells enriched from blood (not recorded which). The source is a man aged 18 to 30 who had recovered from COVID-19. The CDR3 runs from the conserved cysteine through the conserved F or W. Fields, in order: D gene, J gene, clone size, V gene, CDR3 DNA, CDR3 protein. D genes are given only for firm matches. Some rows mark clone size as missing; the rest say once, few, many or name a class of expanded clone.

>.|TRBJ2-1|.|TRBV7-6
TGTGCCAGCAGCTCGGGACAACTCTCCTACAATGAGCAGTTCTTC
CASSSGQLSYNEQFF
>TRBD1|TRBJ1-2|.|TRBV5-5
TGTGCCAGCAGCGTGACCGGGACAGCCGCTAACTATGGCTACACCTTC
CASSVTGTAANYGYTF
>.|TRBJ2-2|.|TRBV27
TGTGCCAGCAGTTTAAGGGAGTCGGGTGACACCGGGGAGCTGTTTTTT
CASSLRESGDTGELFF
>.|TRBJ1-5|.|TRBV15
TGTGCCACCAGCAGAGACAGGGAAGCGTATCAGCCCCAGCATTTT
CATSRDREAYQPQHF
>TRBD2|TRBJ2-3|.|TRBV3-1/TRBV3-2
TGTGCCAGCAGCCAAGACGACCTAGCGGGGGTTTCATCCGGTACGCAGTATTTT
CASSQDDLAGVSSGTQYF
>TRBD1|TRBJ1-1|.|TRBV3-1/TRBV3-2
TGTGCCAGCAGACAGGGGTTGATGAACACTGAAGCTTTCTTT
CASRQGLMNTEAFF
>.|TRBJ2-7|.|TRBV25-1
TGTGCCAGCGTAGAGGAGGGGTACTACGAGCAGTACTTC
CASVEEGYYEQYF
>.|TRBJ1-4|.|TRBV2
TGTGCCAGCAGTTACTACGGAGGAGGTGAAAAACTGTTTTTT
CASSYYGGGEKLFF
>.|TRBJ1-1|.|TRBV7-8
TGTGCCAGCAGGGGTACGGCGGGTTGGGTCGAGATGAACACTGAAGCTTTCTTT
CASRGTAGWVEMNTEAFF
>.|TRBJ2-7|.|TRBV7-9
TGTGCCAGCAGCTTAGTTGCTAACGAGCAGTACTTC
CASSLVANEQYF
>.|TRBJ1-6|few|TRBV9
TGTGCCAGCAGCGTAGACCAGGGCGATAATTCACCCCTCCACTTT
CASSVDQGDNSPLHF
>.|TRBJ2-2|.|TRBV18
TGTGCCAGCTCCCCCGAAGCGGGCTATAACACCGGGGAGCTGTTTTTT
CASSPEAGYNTGELFF
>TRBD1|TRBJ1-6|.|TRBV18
TGTGCCAGCTCCCCAATTCGACAGGGGGCAGGGAATTCACCCCTCCACTTT
CASSPIRQGAGNSPLHF
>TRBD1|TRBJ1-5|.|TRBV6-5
TGTGCCAGCAGTTTACAGGGGGAAGAGCCCCAGCATTTT
CASSLQGEEPQHF